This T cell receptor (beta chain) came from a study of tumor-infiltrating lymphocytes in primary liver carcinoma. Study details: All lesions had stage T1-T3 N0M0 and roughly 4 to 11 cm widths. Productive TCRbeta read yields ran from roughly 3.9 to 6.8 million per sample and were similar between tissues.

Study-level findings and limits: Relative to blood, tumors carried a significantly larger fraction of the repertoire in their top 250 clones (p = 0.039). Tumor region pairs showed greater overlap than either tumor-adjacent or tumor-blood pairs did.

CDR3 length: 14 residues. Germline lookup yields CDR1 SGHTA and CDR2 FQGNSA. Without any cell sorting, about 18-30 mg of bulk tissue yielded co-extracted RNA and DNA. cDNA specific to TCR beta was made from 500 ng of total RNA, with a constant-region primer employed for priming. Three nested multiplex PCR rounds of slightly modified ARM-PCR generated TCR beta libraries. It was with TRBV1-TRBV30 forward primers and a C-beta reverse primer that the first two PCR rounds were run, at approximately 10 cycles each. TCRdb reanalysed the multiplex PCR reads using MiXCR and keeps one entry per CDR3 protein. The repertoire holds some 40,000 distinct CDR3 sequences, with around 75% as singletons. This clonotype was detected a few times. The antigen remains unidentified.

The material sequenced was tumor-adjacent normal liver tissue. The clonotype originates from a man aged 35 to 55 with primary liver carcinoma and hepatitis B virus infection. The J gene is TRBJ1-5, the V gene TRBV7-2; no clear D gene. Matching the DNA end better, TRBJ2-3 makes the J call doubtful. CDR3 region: CASSLDSRNQPQYF. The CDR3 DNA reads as TGTGCCAGCAGCTTAGACAGTCGCAATCAGCCCCAGTATTTT.